The rows below give T cell receptor beta chains drawn from one sample of a study of OX40 agonist ivuxolimab in advanced cancers. Some clones are missing from TCRdb's copy, which holds only in-frame ones; the method was immunoSEQ multiplex PCR. This table holds about 58,000 clones, 79% found once. The sequencing here drew on CD4+ or CD8+ T cells sorted from blood, taken in a trial of the OX40 agonist ivuxolimab. These receptors were obtained from an adult with an advanced solid tumor such as melanoma, head and neck, liver or kidney cancer. Both conserved end residues are part of each CDR3. The order of the fields is D gene, V gene, J gene, clone size, CDR3 protein, CDR3 DNA. A D gene is named only where the DNA matches it firmly. Size tells how often a clone was seen (once, few, many) or the class of an expanded clone, and some rows leave it out.

NA,TRBV15,TRBJ1-3,NA,CATSRGQASGNTIYF,TGTGCCACCAGCAGAGGACAGGCCTCGGGAAACACCATATATTTT
NA,TRBV7-9,TRBJ2-2,NA,CASSPSGELFF,TGTGCCAGCAGCCCGTCCGGGGAGCTGTTTTTT
NA,TRBV28,TRBJ2-1,NA,CASSLWGTGSYNEQFF,TGTGCCAGCAGTTTATGGGGCACCGGCTCCTACAATGAGCAGTTCTTC
NA,TRBV30,TRBJ2-6,NA,CAWSTPKHRDLTEGANVLTF,TGTGCCTGGAGTACCCCCAAACACCGGGACCTAACGGAGGGGGCCAACGTCCTGACTTTC
TRBD2,TRBV9,TRBJ2-7,NA,CASSVVDSGIYEQYF,TGTGCCAGCAGCGTAGTGGATAGCGGGATCTACGAGCAGTACTTC
TRBD1,TRBV5-8,TRBJ1-5,NA,CASSSGTGGNLDHQPQHF,TGTGCCAGCAGCTCCGGGACAGGGGGTAATTTAGATCATCAGCCCCAGCATTTT
NA,TRBV19,TRBJ2-1,once,CASTLEGLNYNEQFF,TGTGCCAGTACCCTTGAGGGCCTTAATTACAATGAGCAGTTCTTC
NA,TRBV15,TRBJ2-7,NA,CATSRDPGGADEQYF,TGTGCCACCAGCAGAGACCCCGGGGGAGCGGACGAGCAGTACTTC
TRBD1,TRBV4-1,TRBJ2-6,NA,CASSLGQGPLSGANVLTF,TGCGCCAGCAGCCTGGGACAGGGCCCCCTCTCTGGGGCCAACGTCCTGACTTTC
TRBD1,TRBV5-1,TRBJ1-2,NA,CASSLTPQGVGYGYTF,TGCGCCAGCAGCTTGACCCCCCAGGGGGTGGGCTATGGCTACACCTTC
NA,TRBV19,TRBJ2-3,once,CASRDGPSTDTQYF,TGTGCCAGTAGGGACGGTCCTAGCACAGATACGCAGTATTTT
NA,TRBV9,TRBJ2-5,NA,CASSVDQDSQETQYF,TGTGCCAGCAGCGTAGACCAAGACAGCCAAGAGACCCAGTACTTC
NA,TRBV5-1,TRBJ2-7,once,CASSLATSIPPYEQYF,TGCGCCAGCAGCTTGGCCACCAGCATCCCCCCCTACGAGCAGTACTTC
TRBD1,TRBV6-6,TRBJ1-1,few,CASSSGQGLGNTEAFF,TGTGCCAGCAGTTCGGGACAGGGACTTGGGAACACTGAAGCTTTCTTT
NA,TRBV21-1,TRBJ2-1,few,CASSKVPGGNYNEQFF,TGTGCCAGCAGCAAAGTCCCGGGGGGGAACTACAATGAGCAGTTCTTC
TRBD1,TRBV5-4,TRBJ2-7,NA,CASSLEGQGSYEQYF,TGTGCCAGCAGCTTAGAAGGACAGGGGTCCTACGAGCAGTACTTC
TRBD1,TRBV9,TRBJ1-3,NA,CASSRGGTGIMNTIYF,TGTGCCAGCAGCAGGGGAGGGACAGGCATTATGAACACCATATATTTT
NA,TRBV28,TRBJ2-4,NA,CASSSSDKNIQYF,TGTGCCAGCAGCAGTTCCGACAAAAACATTCAGTACTTC
NA,TRBV19,TRBJ2-1,NA,CASSILPGSYNEQFF,TGTGCCAGTAGTATTCTGCCGGGGTCCTACAATGAGCAGTTCTTC
NA,TRBV6-5,TRBJ2-1,NA,CASSYSFSLREQFF,TGTGCCAGCAGTTACTCGTTCAGCCTCCGTGAGCAGTTCTTC
TRBD2,TRBV29-1,TRBJ2-1,NA,CSVTPGTSGDSSYNEQFF,TGCAGCGTGACCCCGGGGACTAGCGGAGACTCCTCCTACAATGAGCAGTTCTTC
NA,TRBV7-3,TRBJ2-5,NA,CASSRSLTETQYF,TGTGCCAGCAGCCGTAGTCTGACGGAGACCCAGTACTTC
NA,TRBV6-1,TRBJ2-7,NA,CASLRDNSYEQYF,TGTGCCAGCCTCCGGGACAACTCCTACGAGCAGTACTTC
NA,TRBV19,TRBJ2-7,NA,CASSIGDSSYEQYF,TGTGCCAGTAGTATTGGGGATAGCTCCTACGAGCAGTACTTC
TRBD1,TRBV18,TRBJ1-1,NA,CASSPPYSGTGNTEAFF,TGTGCCAGCTCACCACCATATTCTGGGACAGGGAACACTGAAGCTTTCTTT
NA,TRBV5-1,TRBJ1-1,NA,CASSLAGDGNTEAFF,TGCGCCAGCAGCTTGGCCGGGGATGGGAACACTGAAGCTTTCTTT
NA,TRBV7-9,TRBJ1-2,NA,CASSLASGMGYGYTF,TGTGCCAGCAGCTTAGCGAGCGGGATGGGCTATGGCTACACCTTC
NA,TRBV2,TRBJ2-5,NA,CASSETGTWGETQYF,TGTGCCAGCAGTGAGACCGGGACTTGGGGGGAGACCCAGTACTTC
TRBD1,TRBV19,TRBJ1-1,NA,CASSDRGQNTEAFF,TGTGCCAGTAGTGACAGGGGGCAGAACACTGAAGCTTTCTTT
NA,TRBV5-5,TRBJ1-4,NA,CASSLALGGAIEKLFF,TGTGCCAGCAGCTTGGCCCTCGGGGGCGCGATTGAAAAACTGTTTTTT
TRBD2,TRBV7-2,TRBJ2-7,NA,CASSLASSGRSISYEQYF,TGTGCCAGCAGCTTAGCGTCTAGCGGGAGGTCCATCTCCTACGAGCAGTACTTC
TRBD1,TRBV2,TRBJ2-7,NA,CASRAGQGYEQYF,TGTGCCAGCAGAGCCGGACAGGGCTACGAGCAGTACTTC
NA,TRBV27,TRBJ1-5,few,CASSLGSGAGPQHF,TGTGCCAGCAGTTTGGGGAGCGGGGCAGGGCCCCAGCATTTT
TRBD2,TRBV18,TRBJ2-5,NA,CASSPPGLARRGETQYF,TGTGCCAGCTCACCACCGGGACTAGCTCGTAGGGGAGAGACCCAGTACTTC
TRBD1,TRBV5-1,TRBJ2-7,NA,CASSNRPGTGTYEQYF,TGCGCCAGCAGCAACCGGCCCGGGACAGGGACGTACGAGCAGTACTTC
TRBD2,TRBV28,TRBJ2-1,NA,CASSPTRLAGRINNEQFF,TGTGCCAGCAGTCCTACAAGATTAGCGGGAAGGATCAACAATGAGCAGTTCTTC
NA,TRBV7-6,TRBJ2-2,NA,CASRDRNTGELFF,TGTGCCAGCAGGGATAGGAACACCGGGGAGCTGTTTTTT
NA,TRBV19,TRBJ1-1,NA,CASSIFRGTEAFF,TGTGCCAGTAGTATTTTCAGGGGAACTGAAGCTTTCTTT
NA,TRBV19,TRBJ1-3,few,CASSISSGNTIYF,TGTGCCAGTAGTATTAGCTCTGGAAACACCATATATTTT
TRBD2,TRBV5-8,TRBJ2-5,NA,CASSLGHSGSGETQYF,TGTGCCAGCAGCTTGGGACATAGCGGGAGCGGAGAGACCCAGTACTTC